This T cell receptor beta chain was sequenced for a study of glioma-infiltrating T cells. Study-wide results and limits: Tissue and blood shared very few CDR3 sequences. Non-neoplastic patients had below-expected tissue-blood divergence, while all gliomas exceeded expectation.

In regard to this clonotype: Its specificity is not known.

CDR1 and CDR2 from the germline V gene are SGDLS and YYNGEE. Trimming removed 3 bases at V and 3 bases at J, with 15 bases between. This CDR3 spans 15 amino acids. Using RNA template, CDR3s of TCR alpha and beta were amplified with iRepertoire arm-PCR. For one-step reverse transcription and amplification, about 85-400 ng of tissue mRNA or PBMC total RNA was used. A single record per CDR3 protein comes from TCRdb applying MiXCR to the multiplex PCR reads. Of some 99,000 distinct CDR3 sequences in the sample, less than 30% were seen once. Sequenced sample: glioma tissue, nonneoplastic brain tissue, or PBMCs (not recorded which). The TCR comes from a human donor with low-grade glioma or glioblastoma, undergoing nonglioma brain surgery, or in good health (not recorded which). The chain uses TRBV9 and TRBJ1-1; no clear D gene. The CDR3: CASSADPKGHTEAFF. Here the CDR3 DNA reads TGTGCCAGCAGCGCAGATCCTAAAGGGCACACTGAAGCTTTCTTT.